The rows below give T cell receptor beta chains drawn from one sample of a study of T-cell memory formation after mild COVID-19. TCRdb re-analysed the 5' RACE reads in MiXCR, keeping a single row per CDR3 protein. Found here are over 500,000 distinct CDR3 sequences, 17% of them singletons; the top ten hold roughly 7.7%. Sequencing was carried out using PBMCs or a T cell subset sorted from them (not recorded which). These receptors were collected from an adult woman who had mild COVID-19 (a few samples of this study predate the infection). Cell type and time point are not known. Both conserved end residues are part of each CDR3. The order of the fields is CDR3 length, V gene, J gene, CDR3 protein.

len: 12
v_gene: TRBV7-9
j_gene: TRBJ1-1
CDR3aa: CASSEIGFEAFF

len: 14
v_gene: TRBV5-1
j_gene: TRBJ1-2
CDR3aa: CASSPRDIVYGYTF

len: 14
v_gene: TRBV5-5
j_gene: TRBJ2-2
CDR3aa: CASSPGQSTRELFF

len: 15
v_gene: TRBV12-3/TRBV12-4
j_gene: TRBJ1-5
CDR3aa: CASSSGQGWYQPQHF

len: 13
v_gene: TRBV20-1
j_gene: TRBJ1-1
CDR3aa: CSARARGRPEAFF

len: 15
v_gene: TRBV12-3/TRBV12-4
j_gene: TRBJ2-1
CDR3aa: CASSKGQGLYNEQFF

len: 13
v_gene: TRBV12-3/TRBV12-4
j_gene: TRBJ1-3
CDR3aa: CASSLGSGNTIYF

len: 15
v_gene: TRBV4-3
j_gene: TRBJ1-4
CDR3aa: CASSQDWDSNEKLFF

len: 17
v_gene: TRBV24-1
j_gene: TRBJ2-1
CDR3aa: CATSDTWDGPDGNEQFF

len: 15
v_gene: TRBV5-6
j_gene: TRBJ2-1
CDR3aa: CASTLRGRALSEQFF

len: 19
v_gene: TRBV4-2
j_gene: TRBJ2-3
CDR3aa: CASSQLPGTAARSADTQYF

len: 17
v_gene: TRBV19
j_gene: TRBJ2-6
CDR3aa: CASSINRGHSGANVLTF

len: 17
v_gene: TRBV6-5
j_gene: TRBJ1-4
CDR3aa: CASRLDSGPRTVEKLFF

len: 13
v_gene: TRBV20-1
j_gene: TRBJ2-7
CDR3aa: CSAPIAGVYEQYF

len: 15
v_gene: TRBV5-1
j_gene: TRBJ1-5
CDR3aa: CASSLYGGSNQPQHF

len: 11
v_gene: TRBV29-1
j_gene: TRBJ2-7
CDR3aa: CSVKGAVEQYF

len: 13
v_gene: TRBV7-9
j_gene: TRBJ2-5
CDR3aa: CASRTAGEETQYF

len: 13
v_gene: TRBV15
j_gene: TRBJ1-1
CDR3aa: CATSRVRNTEAFF

len: 15
v_gene: TRBV12-3/TRBV12-4
j_gene: TRBJ1-1
CDR3aa: CASSSPAASNTEAFF

len: 17
v_gene: TRBV15
j_gene: TRBJ2-1
CDR3aa: CATSRDAYGAGANEQFF

len: 15
v_gene: TRBV5-4
j_gene: TRBJ1-1
CDR3aa: CASSPWTGGLTEAFF

len: 14
v_gene: TRBV2
j_gene: TRBJ2-7
CDR3aa: CASSGRTGPYEQYF

len: 13
v_gene: TRBV12-3/TRBV12-4
j_gene: TRBJ1-5
CDR3aa: CASSKGSNQPQHF

len: 15
v_gene: TRBV6-2/TRBV6-3
j_gene: TRBJ2-1
CDR3aa: CASSRDRVLYNEQFF

len: 17
v_gene: TRBV18
j_gene: TRBJ2-7
CDR3aa: CASSTLVGTASSYEQYF

len: 12
v_gene: TRBV15
j_gene: TRBJ2-5
CDR3aa: CATSMRWETQYF

len: 14
v_gene: TRBV5-1
j_gene: TRBJ2-2
CDR3aa: CASSSWTGRGELFF

len: 17
v_gene: TRBV10-3
j_gene: TRBJ1-2
CDR3aa: CAISGEDRNELNYGYTF

len: 16
v_gene: TRBV4-3
j_gene: TRBJ2-1
CDR3aa: CASSQVQTGGYNEQFF

len: 15
v_gene: TRBV5-1
j_gene: TRBJ2-7
CDR3aa: CASRSPGQASYEQYF

len: 13
v_gene: TRBV30
j_gene: TRBJ1-2
CDR3aa: CAWSLPGSYGYTF

len: 15
v_gene: TRBV7-2
j_gene: TRBJ2-5
CDR3aa: CASSSPGALRETQYF

len: 14
v_gene: TRBV6-2/TRBV6-3
j_gene: TRBJ1-2
CDR3aa: CASSYPDRVRGYTF

len: 14
v_gene: TRBV12-3/TRBV12-4
j_gene: TRBJ2-7
CDR3aa: CASSLRDIGAEQYF

len: 13
v_gene: TRBV7-9
j_gene: TRBJ2-1
CDR3aa: CASSPTPYNEQFF

len: 13
v_gene: TRBV10-3
j_gene: TRBJ1-1
CDR3aa: CAIRPGANTEAFF

len: 13
v_gene: TRBV29-1
j_gene: TRBJ2-6
CDR3aa: CSVLVSGANVLTF

len: 15
v_gene: TRBV5-4
j_gene: TRBJ2-7
CDR3aa: CASSLGLPLAHEQYF

len: 13
v_gene: TRBV3-1
j_gene: TRBJ2-7
CDR3aa: CASSQDISYEQYF

len: 15
v_gene: TRBV20-1
j_gene: TRBJ2-7
CDR3aa: CSARQPARGTYEQYF

len: 13
v_gene: TRBV6-5
j_gene: TRBJ2-7
CDR3aa: CASSARYPYEQYF